A single count supports the clone carrying this TCR beta chain. Its antigen is not identified. This sample is part of a study of siplizumab effects on memory and regulatory T cells. Whole-study results and caveats: A small minority of alloreactive clones were mapped to unstimulated subsets. About 80-97% of proliferating CD4+ or CD8+ clones had no assignable naive or memory phenotype. Naive T cells looked more diverse than memory cells and looked like major alloresponse contributors.

Germline V gene lookup returns CDR1 SGHAT and CDR2 FQNNGV. The V end was cut by 5 bases, the J end by 0 bases, with 16 bases between. The CDR3 has 16 amino acids. Some 9.7 x 10^4 TCR templates were assayed per sample. Generated by immunoSEQ multiplex PCR, the TCRdb table keeps only in-frame clones and is missing some. The sample shows more than 85,000 clones, about 93% of them seen only once. The TCR sequence derives from a human donor in good health. The chain combines TRBV11-2 with TRBJ1-1, with D maybe TRBD1 (5 bases). Sequenced sample: Tregs sorted from blood. CDR3 in DNA: TGTGCCAGCAGCCATTTCAGAGGGGTCCTGAACACTGAAGCTTTCTTT. Protein sequence: CASSHFRGVLNTEAFF.